This T cell receptor (beta chain) was recorded in a study of regulatory T cells in long-lasting Graves disease. Overall study findings and caveats: TCR diversity in persistent Graves' patients was below that of newly diagnosed ones.

Relying on iRepertoire HTBI primers and Arm-PCR of CDR3 regions, the team built TCR beta libraries. TCRdb re-called the multiplex PCR reads with MiXCR, one entry per CDR3 protein. This sample has some 400,000 distinct CDR3 sequences, with under 15% found just once. This CDR3 is 16 amino acids long. The germline CDR1 and CDR2 sequences are MNHNS and SASEGT. V lost 6 bases and J 2 bases, leaving 17 bases between the germline ends. Specified time point: newly diagnosed GD, antithyroid drugs for less than 3 months. Construction of the TCR library relied on RNA isolated from PBMCs. This clonotype was detected ten times or more. Its antigen is unknown. Another study also made use of these data, one on T cells in Graves' hyperthyroidism and ophthalmopathy. That source notes: The study enrolled patients aged 18 to 65 with newly diagnosed hyperthyroidism of under 2 months' duration.

The specimen comprised peripheral blood mononuclear cells (PBMCs), sampled at new diagnosis, from a patient treated with antithyroid drugs. The chain has TRBV6-1 and TRBJ1-5, with D perhaps matching TRBD1 (5 bases). This clonotype was obtained from a woman in her thirties with Graves disease. The CDR3 spells CASSQRQGRGNQPQHF. DNA for the CDR3: TGTGCCAGCAGCCAACGTCAGGGAAGAGGCAATCAGCCCCAGCATTTT.